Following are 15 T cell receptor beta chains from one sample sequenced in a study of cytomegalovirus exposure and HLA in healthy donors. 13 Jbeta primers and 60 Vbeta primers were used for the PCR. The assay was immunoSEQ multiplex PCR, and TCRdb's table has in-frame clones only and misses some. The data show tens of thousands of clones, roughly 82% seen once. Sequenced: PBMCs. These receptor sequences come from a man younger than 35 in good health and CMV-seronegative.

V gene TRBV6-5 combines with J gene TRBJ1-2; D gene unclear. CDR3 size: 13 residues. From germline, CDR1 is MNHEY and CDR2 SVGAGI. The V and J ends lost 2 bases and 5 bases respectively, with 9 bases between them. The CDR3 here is CASSYDSGYGYTF. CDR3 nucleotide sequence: TGTGCCAGCAGTTACGATAGCGGATATGGCTACACCTTC.

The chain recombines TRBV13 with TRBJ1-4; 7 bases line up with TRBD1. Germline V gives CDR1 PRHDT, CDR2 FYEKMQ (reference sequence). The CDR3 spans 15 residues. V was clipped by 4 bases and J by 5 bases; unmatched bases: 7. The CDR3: CASSSRTGPNEKLFF. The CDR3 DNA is TGTGCCAGCAGCTCGCGGACAGGCCCAAATGAAAAACTGTTTTTT.

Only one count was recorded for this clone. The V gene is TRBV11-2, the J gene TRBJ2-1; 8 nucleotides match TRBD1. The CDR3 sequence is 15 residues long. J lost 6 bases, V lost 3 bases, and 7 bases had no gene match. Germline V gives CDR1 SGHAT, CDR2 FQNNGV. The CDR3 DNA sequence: TGTGCCAGCAGCTTGACAGGGGATAGCTTCAATGAGCAGTTCTTC. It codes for CASSLTGDSFNEQFF.

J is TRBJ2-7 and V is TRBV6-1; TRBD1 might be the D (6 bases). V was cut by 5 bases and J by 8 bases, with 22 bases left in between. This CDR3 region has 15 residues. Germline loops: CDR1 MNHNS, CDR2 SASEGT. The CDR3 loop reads CASSLQTGTISQQYF. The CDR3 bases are TGTGCCAGCAGTTTACAAACCGGGACAATATCGCAGCAGTACTTC.

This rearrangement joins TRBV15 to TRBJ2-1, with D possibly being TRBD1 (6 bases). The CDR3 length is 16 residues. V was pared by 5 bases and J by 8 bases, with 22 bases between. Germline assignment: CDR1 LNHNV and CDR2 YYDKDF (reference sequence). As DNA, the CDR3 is TGTGCCACCAGCCGAGCCGGGCGGACAGACTTCTATGAGCAGTTCTTC. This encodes CATSRAGRTDFYEQFF.

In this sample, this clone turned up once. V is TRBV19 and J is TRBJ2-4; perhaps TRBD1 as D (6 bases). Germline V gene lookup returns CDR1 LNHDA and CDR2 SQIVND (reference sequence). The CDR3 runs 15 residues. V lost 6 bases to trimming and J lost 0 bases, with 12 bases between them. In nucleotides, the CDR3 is TGTGCCAGTAGCCTCGGACAGATAGCCAAAAACATTCAGTACTTC. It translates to CASSLGQIAKNIQYF.

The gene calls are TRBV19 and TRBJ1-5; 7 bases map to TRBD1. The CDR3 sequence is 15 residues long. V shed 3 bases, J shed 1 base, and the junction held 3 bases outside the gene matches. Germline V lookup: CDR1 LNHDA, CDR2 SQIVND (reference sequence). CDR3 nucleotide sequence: TGTGCCAGTAGTATCGACAGGGCGAGCAATCAGCCCCAGCATTTT. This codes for CASSIDRASNQPQHF.

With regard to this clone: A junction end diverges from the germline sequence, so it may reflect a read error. CDR3 sequence: CASSPKPGTYEQHF. DNA for the CDR3: TGTGCCAGCAGCCCTAAACCGGGAACGTACGAGCAGCACTTC. The gene calls are TRBV7-6 and TRBJ2-7, with a possible D match to TRBD2 (5 bases). The germline gives CDR1 SGHVS, CDR2 FNYEAQ. CDR3 length: 14 residues.

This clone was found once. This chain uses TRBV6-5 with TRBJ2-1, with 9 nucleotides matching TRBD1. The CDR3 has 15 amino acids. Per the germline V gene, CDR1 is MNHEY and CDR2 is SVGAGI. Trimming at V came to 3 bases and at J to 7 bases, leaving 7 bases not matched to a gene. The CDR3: CASSYGQGKRNEQFF. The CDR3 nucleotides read TGTGCCAGCAGTTATGGACAGGGGAAGAGAAATGAGCAGTTCTTC.

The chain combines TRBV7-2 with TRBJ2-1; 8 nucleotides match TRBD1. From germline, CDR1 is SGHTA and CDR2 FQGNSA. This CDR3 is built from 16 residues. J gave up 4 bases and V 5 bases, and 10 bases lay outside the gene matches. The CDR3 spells CASSLPRDRSYNEQFF. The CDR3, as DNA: TGTGCCAGCAGCCTACCCCGGGACAGGAGTTACAATGAGCAGTTCTTC.

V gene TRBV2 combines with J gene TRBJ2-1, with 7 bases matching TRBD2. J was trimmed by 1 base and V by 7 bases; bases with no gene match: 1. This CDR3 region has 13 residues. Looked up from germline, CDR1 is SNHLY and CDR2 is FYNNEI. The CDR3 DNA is TGTGCCAGCATGCGGGAGTCCTACAATGAGCAGTTCTTC. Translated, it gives CASMRESYNEQFF.

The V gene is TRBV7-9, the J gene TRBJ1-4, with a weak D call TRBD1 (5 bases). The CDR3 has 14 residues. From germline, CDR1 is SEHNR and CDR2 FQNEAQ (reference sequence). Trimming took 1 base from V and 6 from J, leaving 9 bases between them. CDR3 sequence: CASSLGQGYEKLFF. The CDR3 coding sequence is TGTGCCAGCAGCTTAGGGCAGGGCTATGAAAAACTGTTTTTT.

The CDR3: CASSPGQSGANVLTF. CDR3 sequence (DNA): TGCGCCAGCAGCCCGGGACAATCTGGGGCCAACGTCCTGACTTTC. The chain joins TRBV5-1 to TRBJ2-6; maybe TRBD1 (6 bases). The CDR3 sequence is 15 residues long. Germline CDR1 and CDR2: SGHRS and YFSETQ. V lost 4 bases and J 1 base, leaving 9 bases between the germline ends. Combining the CDR3 with reference TRBV5-1 and TRBJ2-6 gives the whole variable domain KAGVTQTPRYLIKTRGQQVTLSCSPISGHRSVSWYQQTPGQGLQFLFEYFSETQRNKGNFPGRFSGRQFSNSRSEMNVSTLELGDSALYLCASSPGQSGANVLTFGAGSRLTVL.

In DNA form, the CDR3 reads TGTGCCAGCGAAAAGTGGGGGGGGAAAGAGACCCAGTACTTC. This sequence encodes CASEKWGGKETQYF. The chain has TRBV28 and TRBJ2-5, with 7 nucleotides matching TRBD2. J gave up 3 bases and V 8 bases, and 9 bases lay outside the gene matches. Germline CDR1 reads MDHEN; CDR2 reads SYDVKM. CDR3 length equals 14 residues.

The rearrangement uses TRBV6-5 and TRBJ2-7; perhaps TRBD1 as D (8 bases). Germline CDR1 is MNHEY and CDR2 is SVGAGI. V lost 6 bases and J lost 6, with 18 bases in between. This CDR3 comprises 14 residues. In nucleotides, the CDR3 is TGTGCCAGCAGGGGAGGGGACAGGACCTCCGAGCAGTACTTC. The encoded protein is CASRGGDRTSEQYF.